The present T cell receptor (beta chain) was sequenced within a study of blood T cell repertoires in COVID-19. Study overall: Acute and convalescent COVID-19 samples came from the United States, Italy and Spain. In each case, the material was cDNA or gDNA derived from T cells, B-cell-depleted T cells, or PBMCs.

Per the germline V gene, CDR1 is WNHNN and CDR2 is SYGVQD (reference sequence). The trim removed 0 bases at V and 0 bases at J, leaving 3 bases unmatched. The CDR3 is 18 residues long. In the authors' methods: Estimated nucleated cell counts came from reference gene primer amplification. The method was immunoSEQ multiplex PCR; TCRdb's version includes in-frame clones alone and lacks a portion of them. That table furnishes V, J and clone size, whereas the DNA furnished D and trimming. The sample includes about 220,000 clones, approximately 83% seen only once; the top ten take about 2.4%. This TCR came from a woman aged 55-69 years with acute or convalescent COVID-19. This chain links TRBV10-1 with TRBJ1-4; 11 bases map to TRBD1. The sample comprised peripheral blood. The CDR3 loop is CASSESRGQGATNEKLFF. The CDR3 DNA reads as TGCGCCAGCAGTGAGTCGCGGGGACAGGGGGCAACTAATGAAAAACTGTTTTTT.